These T cell receptor beta chains were read from a single sample in a study of T cell repertoires in cytomegalovirus infection. MiXCR, run by TCRdb on the reads, gives a single entry per CDR3 protein. The table lists roughly 700,000 distinct CDR3 sequences, around 32% of them singletons. For these receptors, no antigen is known. Sample: cultured PBMCs, taken from culture after CMV antigen stimulation. The source of these receptors is a human donor in good health (CMV status not recorded). Some clones in this sample may be carry-over from other donors' samples. CDR3s include the opening cysteine and the closing phenylalanine or tryptophan. The D gene is left open where the match is weak. Not every row has a clone size; where given, it reads once, few, many or a size class.

d_gene: TRBD2
j_gene: TRBJ2-5
v_gene: TRBV11-2
abundance: few
CDR3nt: TGTGCCAGCAGCTCGGGGGGTCGCGGGGAGACCCAGTACTTC
CDR3aa: CASSSGGRGETQYF

d_gene: .
j_gene: TRBJ1-1
v_gene: TRBV6-2/TRBV6-3
abundance: .
CDR3nt: TGTGCCAGCAGGTTGGTGGGGGTAAGCACTGAAGCTTTCTTT
CDR3aa: CASRLVGVSTEAFF

d_gene: .
j_gene: TRBJ2-3
v_gene: TRBV7-2
abundance: many
CDR3nt: TGTGCCAGCAGCTTAGGTCCCGCAGATACGCAGTATTTT
CDR3aa: CASSLGPADTQYF

d_gene: .
j_gene: TRBJ1-1
v_gene: TRBV19
abundance: few
CDR3nt: TGTGCTAGTAGTGATGACAGCGACCAGAACACTGAAGCTTTCTTT
CDR3aa: CASSDDSDQNTEAFF

d_gene: .
j_gene: TRBJ1-4
v_gene: TRBV5-6
abundance: few
CDR3nt: TGTGCCAGCAGCTTGGGTCTCAGCGAAAAACTGTTTTTT
CDR3aa: CASSLGLSEKLFF

d_gene: TRBD2
j_gene: TRBJ2-1
v_gene: TRBV6-6
abundance: .
CDR3nt: TGTGCCAGCAGAGACTTAAAGCGGGGGGGTTGGGATGAGCAGTTCTTC
CDR3aa: CASRDLKRGGWDEQFF

d_gene: .
j_gene: TRBJ2-3
v_gene: TRBV28
abundance: few
CDR3nt: TGTGCCAGCAGGAACGTGGGGGGCACAGATACGCAGTATTTT
CDR3aa: CASRNVGGTDTQYF

d_gene: TRBD2
j_gene: TRBJ2-2
v_gene: TRBV7-8
abundance: .
CDR3nt: TGTGCCAGCAACCAGCCCGGGGCTAGCGGGGGTGTAGGGGAGCTGTTTTTT
CDR3aa: CASNQPGASGGVGELFF

d_gene: .
j_gene: TRBJ1-3
v_gene: TRBV6-1
abundance: few
CDR3nt: TGTGCCAGCAGAGAGAGAGGGGGAGCTGGAAACACCATATATTTT
CDR3aa: CASRERGGAGNTIYF

d_gene: .
j_gene: TRBJ1-1
v_gene: TRBV5-4
abundance: few
CDR3nt: TGTGCCAGCACCAATCCGGATGACAGGACAATGAACACTGAAGCTTTCTTT
CDR3aa: CASTNPDDRTMNTEAFF

d_gene: .
j_gene: TRBJ2-5
v_gene: TRBV28
abundance: few
CDR3nt: TGTGCCAGCATTTCGGCAGGAGCTCAAGAGACCCAGTACTTC
CDR3aa: CASISAGAQETQYF

d_gene: .
j_gene: TRBJ2-1
v_gene: TRBV14
abundance: few
CDR3nt: TGTGCCAGCAGCCAAGGGCGACCCGTCTTTGGAAACAATGAGCAGTTCTTC
CDR3aa: CASSQGRPVFGNNEQFF

d_gene: .
j_gene: TRBJ1-1
v_gene: TRBV20-1
abundance: .
CDR3nt: TGCAGTGCTAGCTCTATCGGGGGCCGGGGCACTGAAGCTTTCTTT
CDR3aa: CSASSIGGRGTEAFF

d_gene: TRBD1
j_gene: TRBJ1-2
v_gene: TRBV11-3
abundance: once
CDR3nt: TGTGCCAGCAGCTTAGATGGCACAGGGGATGGCTACACCTTC
CDR3aa: CASSLDGTGDGYTF

d_gene: TRBD2
j_gene: TRBJ2-5
v_gene: TRBV7-2
abundance: many
CDR3nt: TGTGCCAGCAGCCCAGAAGGACTAGCGGGGAGGTACTTC
CDR3aa: CASSPEGLAGRYF

d_gene: .
j_gene: TRBJ2-5
v_gene: TRBV28
abundance: .
CDR3nt: TGTGCCAGCACCTTGGGCGAGACCCAGTACTTC
CDR3aa: CASTLGETQYF

d_gene: TRBD1
j_gene: TRBJ1-2
v_gene: TRBV4-1
abundance: few
CDR3nt: TGCGCCAGCAGCCGTCAACTCCTACAGGGGGGGATCTATGGCTACACCTTC
CDR3aa: CASSRQLLQGGIYGYTF